This T cell receptor (beta chain) was profiled in a study of blood T cells in healthy people across ages. General study results and limits: Possibly, changes in expanded clonotypes were confounded because donor CMV status was unknown.

To note about this clonotype: What it binds is not known.

V trimming: 6 bases; J trimming: 5 bases; junction bases outside the gene matches: 7. Germline V CDR1 and CDR2: DFQATT, SNEGSKA (reference sequence). CDR3 length: 13 amino acids. A second PCR of 7 to 11 cycles used a sample-barcoded 5' primer and a J-beta primer mix. TCRdb recomputed calls from the 5' RACE reads with MiXCR, one row per CDR3 protein. The sample yields 600,000 to 800,000 distinct CDR3 sequences, around 21% seen once. The sequencing sample was made of blood. The chain links TRBV20-1 to TRBJ2-5, with 9 bases lining up with TRBD1. The receptor was isolated from a man between 65 and 85 years old in good health. Written as DNA, the CDR3 is TGCAGTGCCACAGGGGGCGCAGGGGAGACCCAGTACTTC. It is translated as CSATGGAGETQYF.